This TCR beta chain is from a study of read filtering for tumor transcriptome and immune sequencing. Germline lookup yields CDR1 SGHRS and CDR2 YFSETQ. V shed 0 bases, J shed 6 bases, and the junction held 8 bases outside the gene matches. This CDR3 has 16 residues. The library was built from about 400 ng RNA with molecular barcoded adaptors for alpha/delta and beta/gamma chains. Each CDR3 protein gets one entry after TCRdb re-called the reads with MiXCR. The repertoire holds tens of thousands of distinct CDR3 sequences, 20% to 25% seen once, with approximately 18% in the top ten. This clonotype was seen a single time.

The chain uses TRBV5-1 and TRBJ2-1; 8 bases align to TRBD2. Specimen: a population of CD138-negative cells sorted from bone marrow. The TCR sequence derives from a donor at least 40 years old with multiple myeloma. CDR3 bases: TGCGCCAGCAGCTTGGCCGCGGGAGGCCCCGCCAATGAGCAGTTCTTC. Amino acid sequence: CASSLAAGGPANEQFF.